Below, 32 T cell receptor beta chains from the same sample are listed, as sequenced in a study of T-cell reconstitution after alpha-beta-depleted transplantation in children. A library of TCRbeta sequences, prepared with unique molecular identifiers, was generated. Each CDR3 protein is one row after TCRdb ran MiXCR on the PCR reads. Of 490,000 or so distinct CDR3 sequences listed, approximately 13% are singletons. Sequencing was performed on PBMCs from the stem cell graft donor, taken from the stem cell graft. Receptor source: a human donor who donated a stem cell graft to a child with combined immunodeficiency.

V gene TRBV6-1 combines with J gene TRBJ2-2; the match to TRBD2 covers 12 bases. Germline CDR1 MNHNS, CDR2 SASEGT. This CDR3 has 16 amino acids. J lost 5 bases, V lost 6 bases, and 7 bases had no gene match. The CDR3: CASRLSGTSGTGELFF. In DNA form, the CDR3 reads TGTGCCAGCAGACTTTCCGGGACTAGCGGGACCGGGGAGCTGTTTTTT.

Only a few counts were recorded for this clonotype. CDR3 sequence: CASSLVQGEWDNEQFF. CDR3 nucleotides: TGTGCCAGCAGCTTAGTTCAGGGGGAATGGGACAATGAGCAGTTCTTC. This chain links TRBV7-6 with TRBJ2-1; 7 positions match TRBD1. Trimming took 1 base from V and 5 from J; bases not matched to a gene: 8. Germline loops: CDR1 SGHVS, CDR2 FNYEAQ. The length of the CDR3 is 16 residues.

The chain carries TRBV20-1 and TRBJ2-5; 14 nucleotides agree with TRBD2. The J segment lost 0 bases and the V segment lost 0 bases, leaving 12 bases of the junction unmatched. The germline V gene encodes CDR1 DFQATT and CDR2 SNEGSKA (reference sequence). CDR3 length: 20 amino acids. The CDR3 DNA reads as TGCAGTGCTAGAGACCACCCTAAGGGACTAGCGGGAGAGCACCAAGAGACCCAGTACTTC. Protein product: CSARDHPKGLAGEHQETQYF.

This clonotype has more than one count but fewer than ten. The V call is TRBV12-3 or TRBV12-4, the J call TRBJ1-3; 8 bases line up with TRBD1. CDR3 length: 14 residues. V shed 5 bases and J 2 bases; nucleotides not matched to a gene: 2. The CDR3 region is CASSPTGAGNTIYF. The CDR3 DNA reads TGTGCCAGCAGTCCGACAGGGGCTGGAAACACCATATATTTT.

This clonotype occurred a few times. This chain uses TRBV20-1 with TRBJ1-6; the D gene is possibly TRBD1 (5 bases). The CDR3 extends over 18 amino acids. From germline, CDR1 is DFQATT and CDR2 SNEGSKA (reference sequence). The V end was cut by 0 bases, the J end by 0 bases, with 15 bases between. CDR3: CSARDQKGPSSYNSPLHF. CDR3 nucleotide sequence: TGCAGTGCTAGAGATCAAAAGGGGCCGAGCTCCTATAATTCACCCCTCCACTTT.

There are a few counts of this clonotype. The chain links TRBV6-1 to TRBJ2-5, with 8 bases fitting TRBD2. The J segment lost 2 bases and the V segment lost 5 bases, leaving 7 bases of the junction unmatched. The germline V gene encodes CDR1 MNHNS and CDR2 SASEGT. The CDR3 sequence is 15 residues long. CDR3 sequence: CASSPAGGQQETQYF. The CDR3 DNA reads as TGTGCCAGCAGTCCGGCGGGGGGACAACAAGAGACCCAGTACTTC.

The sample holds many counts of this clonotype. This chain connects TRBV5-1 to TRBJ1-1, with TRBD1 as a possible D gene (5 bases). Deletions cut 3 bases from V and 1 base from J, with 13 bases between. The CDR3 length is 15 residues. The V gene's germline CDR1 is SGHRS and CDR2 YFSETQ. In nucleotides, the CDR3 is TGCGCCAGCAGCTCCTCAGGGACGGGGAACACTGAAGCTTTCTTT. Translated, it gives CASSSSGTGNTEAFF.

This clonotype showed up many times. The chain carries TRBV6-2 or TRBV6-3 and TRBJ1-2; 8 bases are a match to TRBD1. The CDR3 is made up of 13 amino acids. Germline CDR1 reads MNHEY; CDR2 reads SVGEGT. The trim removed 5 bases at V and 8 bases at J, leaving 7 bases unmatched. CDR3 sequence (DNA): TGTGCCAGCAGTGGACAGGGAAACGGCGGCTACACCTTC. It is translated as CASSGQGNGGYTF.

This clonotype was counted between two and nine times. CDR3 in amino acids: CSARDSSGRTYNEQFF. The CDR3 nucleotides read TGCAGTGCTAGAGATTCTAGCGGGAGGACTTACAATGAGCAGTTCTTC. V is TRBV20-1 and J is TRBJ2-1, with TRBD2 matching 11 bases. Germline lookup yields CDR1 DFQATT and CDR2 SNEGSKA (reference sequence). V was clipped by 0 bases and J by 4 bases; unmatched bases: 5. The CDR3 sequence is 16 residues long.

This clonotype was counted ten times or more. The rearrangement uses TRBV7-9 and TRBJ2-2; weak D call: TRBD1 (5 bases). Germline CDR1 SEHNR, CDR2 FQNEAQ (reference sequence). Trimming stripped 2 bases from V and 2 bases from J, with 9 bases between. The CDR3 consists of 15 residues. The CDR3 protein is CASSLRGINTGELFF. The DNA of the CDR3 is TGTGCCAGCAGCTTAAGGGGCATAAACACCGGGGAGCTGTTTTTT.

The chain uses TRBV6-1 and TRBJ2-1; the match to TRBD1 covers 7 bases. Trimming at V came to 6 bases and at J to 10 bases, leaving 12 bases not matched to a gene. The CDR3 spans 14 residues. Germline assignment: CDR1 MNHNS and CDR2 SASEGT. In nucleotides, the CDR3 is TGTGCCAGCAGGCAAGACAGGGACCTGGGGGAGCAGTTCTTC. Its protein is CASRQDRDLGEQFF.

This clonotype came up many times. The gene calls are TRBV5-8 and TRBJ2-7; possibly TRBD1 for D (6 bases). CDR3 length: 13 amino acids. Per the germline V gene, CDR1 is SGHTS and CDR2 is YDEGEE. Trimming pared 3 bases from V and 6 bases from J, leaving 13 bases between. DNA of the CDR3: TGTGCCAGCAGCTGGACAGTAGACGGCGAGCAGTACTTC. Encoded protein: CASSWTVDGEQYF.

The genes are TRBV12-3 or TRBV12-4 and TRBJ1-5; D call uncertain. V shed 3 bases and J shed 2 bases, with 14 bases lying between them. CDR3 length: 16 residues. The CDR3 is CASSFWALEGNQPQHF. CDR3 in DNA: TGTGCCAGCAGTTTCTGGGCCCTGGAGGGCAATCAGCCCCAGCATTTT.

This clonotype showed up many times. This chain links TRBV15 with TRBJ2-1; D possibly corresponds to TRBD2 (6 bases). Germline V CDR1 and CDR2: LNHNV, YYDKDF (reference sequence). The CDR3 is made up of 16 amino acids. V lost 0 bases, J lost 6 bases, and 15 bases lay in between. The DNA of the CDR3 is TGTGCCACCAGCAGAGATCGTGGGAGTAGCGGCAATGAGCAGTTCTTC. Translating it yields CATSRDRGSSGNEQFF. Variable domain in full (rest from reference TRBV15 and TRBJ2-1): DAMVIQNPRYQVTQFGKPVTLSCSQTLNHNVMYWYQQKSSQAPKLLFHYYDKDFNNEADTPDNFQSRRPNTSFCFLDIRSPGLGDTAMYLCATSRDRGSSGNEQFFGPGTRLTVL.

This chain connects TRBV2 to TRBJ2-1, with 11 nucleotides matching TRBD1. The V and J ends lost 5 bases and 5 bases, in that order; junction bases with no gene match: 11. This CDR3 has 17 residues. Germline-derived CDR1 and CDR2 are SNHLY and FYNNEI. The CDR3 coding sequence is TGTGCCAGCAGTTTTTTGTATCCGGGACAGGGGGACAATGAGCAGTTCTTC. Amino acid sequence: CASSFLYPGQGDNEQFF.

At least ten counts were recorded for this clonotype. This chain connects TRBV29-1 to TRBJ1-1; no reliable D call. Trimming pared 5 bases from V and 0 bases from J, leaving 10 bases between. This CDR3 has 13 amino acids. Germline V gene data show CDR1 as SQVTM and CDR2 as ANQGSEA. CDR3 residues: CSVFESLNTEAFF. The CDR3 nucleotides are TGCAGCGTTTTCGAGAGCCTGAACACTGAAGCTTTCTTT.

This clonotype occurred many times. J is TRBJ2-7 and V is TRBV12-3 or TRBV12-4; D ambiguous. The germline V and J ends were trimmed by 3 bases and 6 bases, with 6 bases remaining between them. CDR3 length: 11 residues. CDR3 in amino acids: CASSFFREQYF. DNA for the CDR3: TGTGCCAGCAGTTTTTTTCGCGAGCAGTACTTC.

DNA of the CDR3: TGTGCCATCAGTCCGGGGTTTGAACAGGAAAACTCCTACGAGCAGTACTTC. This codes for CAISPGFEQENSYEQYF. V gene TRBV10-3 combines with J gene TRBJ2-7; either TRBD1 or TRBD2 may fit D (5 bases each). Germline V gives CDR1 ENHRY, CDR2 SYGVKD. With 5 bases removed from V and 0 bases from J, the gap between germline ends came to 20 bases. The CDR3 covers 17 residues.

This clonotype turned up a few times. The J gene is TRBJ2-1, the V gene TRBV12-5; 7 positions match TRBD2. Germline CDR1 LGHNT, CDR2 FRNRAP. The trim removed 5 bases at V and 1 base at J, leaving 8 bases unmatched. This CDR3 comprises 16 residues. The CDR3 DNA follows: TGTGCTAGTGGTCTGGCCGGGACTAAGTCCTACAATGAGCAGTTCTTC. It translates to CASGLAGTKSYNEQFF.

This clonotype has a handful of counts. The chain joins TRBV7-3 to TRBJ2-1; TRBD2 might be the D (5 bases). Trimming left V 5 bases short and J 6 bases short, with 14 bases between. Looked up from germline, CDR1 is SGHTA and CDR2 is FQGTGA. The CDR3 totals 14 residues. DNA of the CDR3: TGTGCCAGCAGCCACGGGCTGGACTCCAATGAGCAGTTCTTC. Encoded protein: CASSHGLDSNEQFF.

There are a few counts of this clonotype. This chain links TRBV7-2 with TRBJ2-7; tentative D call: TRBD2 (6 bases). This CDR3 comprises 16 residues. The germline V gene has CDR1 SGHTA and CDR2 FQGNSA. The ends were cut back, 1 base at V and 2 bases at J, with 15 bases in the middle. Here the CDR3 DNA reads TGTGCCAGCAGCTTAGTTTCCGGGGACTCACCCTACGAGCAGTACTTC. Translated: CASSLVSGDSPYEQYF.

This clonotype was observed a few times. The chain couples TRBV6-5 to TRBJ2-1; 11 bases are a match to TRBD2. V lost 0 bases to trimming and J lost 6 bases; unmatched junction nucleotides: 7. In germline, CDR1 is MNHEY, CDR2 SVGAGI. This CDR3 comprises 17 residues. The CDR3 coding sequence is TGTGCCAGCAGTTACTCGGTATTAGCGGGGGGGCCCAATGAGCAGTTCTTC. Its protein is CASSYSVLAGGPNEQFF.

The rearrangement links TRBV15 to TRBJ2-7, with D tentatively TRBD2 (5 bases). V lost 9 bases and J lost 3, with 15 bases in between. Germline CDR1 reads LNHNV; CDR2 reads YYDKDF (reference sequence). This CDR3 spans 13 amino acids. This CDR3 reads CATSRGSDYEQYF. CDR3 nucleotide sequence: TGTGCCACTTCGCGAGGGAGCGACTACGAGCAGTACTTC.

There are many counts of this clonotype. The chain uses TRBV25-1 and TRBJ2-1, with 7 bases aligning to TRBD1. Germline V lookup: CDR1 MGHDK, CDR2 SYGVNS. Germline trimming cut 2 bases from V and 4 bases from J; bases unmatched to any gene: 8. The CDR3 covers 16 residues. In DNA, the CDR3 is TGTGCCAGCAGTGAACCCTTAGGGGGCATGTACAATGAGCAGTTCTTC. Translation: CASSEPLGGMYNEQFF.

This clonotype was seen a handful of times. Here the CDR3 reads CATRDIWRSAFF. Written as DNA, the CDR3 is TGTGCCACCAGAGATATTTGGCGAAGCGCTTTCTTT. The rearrangement links TRBV15 to TRBJ1-1; D not resolved. The CDR3 extends over 12 amino acids. Germline values: CDR1 LNHNV, CDR2 YYDKDF (reference sequence). V lost 6 bases and J 11 bases, leaving 16 bases between the germline ends.

This clonotype showed up many times. The rearrangement uses TRBV12-3 or TRBV12-4 and TRBJ2-1, with D uncertain. This CDR3 region has 15 residues. The V gene lost 1 base and the J gene lost 5 bases, with 12 bases spanning the gap. For the CDR3, the DNA is TGTGCCAGCAGTTTAGGCGGTTTCAGAAACAATGAGCAGTTCTTC. It is translated as CASSLGGFRNNEQFF.

Only a few counts were recorded for this clonotype. V and J are TRBV5-1 and TRBJ2-5; TRBD1 matches 8 bases. Trimming took 0 bases from V and 0 from J; bases not matched to a gene: 7. Germline CDR1 and CDR2: SGHRS and YFSETQ. This CDR3 is 17 amino acids long. CDR3 in DNA: TGCGCCAGCAGCTTGGCCGACAGGGGATGGAACCAAGAGACCCAGTACTTC. This codes for CASSLADRGWNQETQYF.

The gene calls are TRBV10-3 and TRBJ1-2, with D possibly matching TRBD1 (6 bases). Trimming shortened V by 10 bases and J by 4 bases, and 19 bases separated the two germline ends. The CDR3 has 14 amino acids. Germline loops: CDR1 ENHRY, CDR2 SYGVKD. The CDR3: CATHGPPGAYGYTF. The DNA for the CDR3 is TGTGCCACCCATGGGCCCCCGGGGGCCTATGGCTACACCTTC.

This chain links TRBV18 with TRBJ1-4; weak D call: TRBD1 (6 bases). This CDR3 is built from 15 residues. In germline, CDR1 is KGHSH, CDR2 LQKENI. Trimming left V 0 bases short and J 7 bases short, with 12 bases between. The CDR3 DNA is TGTGCCAGCTCACCACCTACAGGGTGGGCTGAAAAACTGTTTTTT. It encodes CASSPPTGWAEKLFF.

V gene TRBV7-6 combines with J gene TRBJ1-5, with 12 nucleotides matching TRBD1. CDR3 size: 17 residues. The germline V gene has CDR1 SGHVS and CDR2 FNYEAQ. V lost 5 bases and J lost 2; bases outside the gene matches: 7. CDR3 in DNA: TGTGCCAGCAGCCCAGGGACAGGGGGCGGGGGCAATCAGCCCCAGCATTTT. Encoded protein: CASSPGTGGGGNQPQHF.

This clonotype was recorded at least ten times. The chain combines TRBV5-6 with TRBJ2-7; weak D call: TRBD1 (5 bases). The V end lost 0 bases, the J end lost 3 bases, and 10 bases lay between the germline ends. This CDR3 is 14 amino acids long. The germline CDR1 and CDR2 sequences are SGHDT and YYEEEE. CDR3 sequence reads: CASSLVGDDYEQYF. CDR3 coding DNA: TGTGCCAGCAGCTTGGTAGGGGATGACTACGAGCAGTACTTC.

V gene TRBV29-1 combines with J gene TRBJ2-1; a possible D gene is TRBD1 (6 bases). The CDR3 has 12 amino acids. Germline assignment: CDR1 SQVTM and CDR2 ANQGSEA. V was shortened by 7 bases and J by 7 bases, with 14 bases between the two germline ends. The CDR3 nucleotides are TGCAGCGCCAGGACAGTTGAGAATGAGCAGTTCTTC. It yields the protein CSARTVENEQFF.